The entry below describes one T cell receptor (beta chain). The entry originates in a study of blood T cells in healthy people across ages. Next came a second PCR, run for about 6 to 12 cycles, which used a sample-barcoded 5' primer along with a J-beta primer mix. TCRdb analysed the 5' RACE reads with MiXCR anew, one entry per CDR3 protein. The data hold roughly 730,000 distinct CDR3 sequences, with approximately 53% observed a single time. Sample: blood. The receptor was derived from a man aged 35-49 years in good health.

The CDR3 is CATSDHRSGIDMEQFF. CDR3 coding DNA: TGTGCCACCAGTGACCATCGTAGCGGGATAGATATGGAGCAGTTCTTC. The rearrangement joins TRBV24-1 to TRBJ2-1, with 8 positions matching TRBD2. The CDR3 totals 16 residues. J lost 10 bases, V lost 4 bases, and 14 bases had no gene match. Germline V CDR1 and CDR2: KGHDR, SFDVKD.